These 29 T cell receptor beta chains originate from one sample sequenced in a study of early T cells in non-severe SARS-CoV-2 infection. TCRdb reanalysed the 5' RACE reads using MiXCR and keeps one entry per CDR3 protein. The sample contains around 76,000 distinct CDR3 sequences, 10% to 15% of which appear only once. Sequencing was carried out using whole blood. The receptors derive from an adult who was a healthcare worker with PCR-confirmed SARS-CoV-2 infection or an uninfected control (not recorded which).

This clonotype was observed at least ten times. The V gene is TRBV24-1, the J gene TRBJ2-1; TRBD2 agrees at 13 bases. Germline V CDR1 and CDR2: KGHDR, SFDVKD. This CDR3 region has 18 residues. J was trimmed by 8 bases and V by 1 base; bases with no gene match: 10. Here the CDR3 reads CATSDFKLAGGPIDEQFF. Here the CDR3 DNA reads TGTGCCACCAGTGATTTTAAACTAGCGGGAGGGCCAATTGATGAGCAGTTCTTC.

This clonotype was observed many times. CDR3 sequence (DNA): TGCGCCAGCTCCCGCAGGGGGCGCGAAGATACGCAGTATTTT. Protein product: CASSRRGREDTQYF. V usage is TRBV10-1 and J usage is TRBJ2-3, with 8 bases matching TRBD1. Germline V lookup: CDR1 WNHNN, CDR2 SYGVQD (reference sequence). Losses at the gene ends were 8 bases for V and 5 bases for J; bases not matched to a gene: 9. This CDR3 region has 14 residues.

Ten or more counts support this clonotype. This chain joins TRBV11-2 and TRBJ1-1; tentative D call: TRBD1 (5 bases). Trimming took 0 bases from V and 0 from J, leaving 11 bases between them. Looked up from germline, CDR1 is SGHAT and CDR2 is FQNNGV. This CDR3 comprises 16 residues. The CDR3 DNA reads as TGTGCCAGCAGCTTAGATGGGGGGTTACTGAACACTGAAGCTTTCTTT. Translated: CASSLDGGLLNTEAFF.

This clonotype was counted at least ten times. CDR3: CASSPLGQGGKPQHF. The CDR3, as DNA: TGTGCCAGCAGTCCCCTAGGACAGGGAGGAAAGCCCCAGCATTTT. The V call is TRBV12-3 or TRBV12-4, the J call TRBJ1-5; 8 bases are a match to TRBD1. The length of the CDR3 is 15 residues. V was pared by 5 bases and J by 8 bases, with 11 bases of the junction left unmatched.

In its sample, this clonotype was seen many times. CDR3 nucleotide sequence: TGTGCCAGCAGGCCCAGCGGGAGGGCCCAAGATACGCAGTATTTT. Amino acid sequence: CASRPSGRAQDTQYF. V is TRBV12-3 or TRBV12-4 and J is TRBJ2-3; TRBD2 matches 10 bases. The CDR3 consists of 15 residues. V lost 6 bases, J lost 5 bases, and 8 bases stayed unmatched.

This clonotype was observed a handful of times. The genes are TRBV28 and TRBJ2-3, with 10 bases identical to TRBD2. The trim removed 6 bases at V and 6 bases at J, leaving 12 bases unmatched. The CDR3 is 16 amino acids. From germline, CDR1 is MDHEN and CDR2 SYDVKM. This CDR3 is CASRTSGRAPQDTQYF. The CDR3 DNA reads TGTGCCAGCAGAACGAGCGGGAGGGCTCCCCAGGATACGCAGTATTTT.

This clonotype was detected a few times. J is TRBJ2-1 and V is TRBV2, with a tentative D call TRBD1 (6 bases). The germline V gene encodes CDR1 SNHLY and CDR2 FYNNEI. The CDR3 runs 14 residues. V was clipped by 4 bases and J by 6 bases, with 13 bases between them. CDR3 sequence: CASSVRGSFNEQFF. CDR3 DNA: TGTGCCAGCAGTGTAAGGGGGTCTTTCAATGAGCAGTTCTTC.

This clonotype occurred many times. Written as DNA, the CDR3 is TGTGCCAGCAGCGTAGGGATAGGACTAGCGGGAGGGAGGCTATTCCAGTTCTTC. This encodes CASSVGIGLAGGRLFQFF. J is TRBJ2-1 and V is TRBV7-9, with 15 positions matching TRBD2. The CDR3 extends over 18 amino acids. V shed 5 bases and J 13 bases; nucleotides not matched to a gene: 18. Germline V lookup: CDR1 SEHNR, CDR2 FQNEAQ (reference sequence). Full variable domain (outside the CDR3, taken from reference TRBV7-9 and TRBJ2-1): DTGVSQNPRHKITKRGQNVTFRCDPISEHNRLYWYRQTLGQGPEFLTYFQNEAQLEKSRLLSDRFSAERPKGSFSTLEIQRTEQGDSAMYLCASSVGIGLAGGRLFQFFGPGTRLTVL.

This clonotype was detected a few times. The chain has TRBV25-1 and TRBJ1-1; 7 nucleotides align to TRBD1. The CDR3 runs to 15 residues. CDR1 and CDR2 from the germline V gene are MGHDK and SYGVNS. J was trimmed by 5 bases and V by 1 base; bases with no gene match: 7. CDR3: CASSEFGQEGTEAFF. The CDR3 coding sequence is TGTGCCAGCAGTGAATTCGGACAGGAGGGGACTGAAGCTTTCTTT.

This clonotype was seen ten or more times. V is TRBV18 and J is TRBJ1-2, with D unresolved. There are 15 residues in the CDR3. CDR1 is KGHSH and CDR2 is LQKENI in the germline V gene. Trimming removed 2 bases at V and 9 bases at J, with 19 bases between. The CDR3 DNA is TGTGCCAGCTCACCAAACAAGAGCCCCCGCGAAAGCTACACCTTC. The encoded protein is CASSPNKSPRESYTF.

This clonotype was observed many times. The chain joins TRBV18 to TRBJ1-1, with D tentatively TRBD1 (5 bases). With 6 bases removed from V and 3 bases from J, the gap between germline ends came to 17 bases. The CDR3 totals 15 residues. Looked up from germline, CDR1 is KGHSH and CDR2 is LQKENI. The CDR3 DNA reads TGTGCCAGCTCGCCCCTGGGGCAGGGAGACACTGAAGCTTTCTTT. It is translated as CASSPLGQGDTEAFF.

This clonotype showed up just a few times. V is TRBV20-1 and J is TRBJ1-3; perhaps TRBD1 as D (6 bases). This CDR3 contains 13 residues. Germline V CDR1 and CDR2: DFQATT, SNEGSKA (reference sequence). V lost 6 bases and J lost 2, with 11 bases in between. The CDR3: CSAQGSAGNTIYF. As DNA, the CDR3 is TGCAGTGCCCAGGGGTCCGCTGGAAACACCATATATTTT.

This clonotype was counted a few times. The chain joins TRBV5-4 to TRBJ2-4; no reliable D call. The germline V gene encodes CDR1 SGHNT and CDR2 YYREEE (reference sequence). CDR3 size: 15 residues. V was clipped by 0 bases and J by 1 base, with 8 bases between them. The chain's CDR3 is CASSLGGWAKNIQYF. In DNA, the CDR3 is TGTGCCAGCAGCTTGGGGGGATGGGCCAAAAACATTCAGTACTTC.

The table lists this clonotype with a few counts. This chain links TRBV2 with TRBJ2-7, with TRBD1 identical over 7 bases. The ends lost 3 bases at V and 4 bases at J; junction bases unmatched: 6. This CDR3 contains 14 residues. CDR1 is SNHLY and CDR2 is FYNNEI in the germline V gene. The CDR3 spells CASSDWGQQYEQYF. CDR3 bases: TGTGCCAGCAGTGATTGGGGACAGCAATACGAGCAGTACTTC.

The chain uses TRBV2 and TRBJ2-3; 7 bases agree with TRBD1. CDR3 size: 12 residues. Germline V gene lookup returns CDR1 SNHLY and CDR2 FYNNEI. CDR3 bases: TGTGCTTCACAGGGGTACACAGATACGCAGTATTTT. Amino acid sequence: CASQGYTDTQYF.

This clonotype was seen a handful of times. The CDR3 DNA follows: TGTGCCAGCAGCTTACTGCAGGGGACTCGCAATGAGCAGTTCTTC. Translating it yields CASSLLQGTRNEQFF. The chain is built from TRBV11-1 and TRBJ2-1; D is tentatively TRBD1 or TRBD2 (6 bases each). The CDR3 consists of 15 residues. Germline lookup yields CDR1 SGHAT and CDR2 FQDESV (reference sequence). V shed 2 bases and J shed 6 bases, with 14 bases lying between them.

The chain couples TRBV2 to TRBJ2-5, with 8 positions matching TRBD1. This CDR3 comprises 14 residues. Trimming cost V 2 bases and J 6 bases; bases outside gene matches: 5. CDR1 and CDR2 from the germline V gene are SNHLY and FYNNEI. This CDR3 reads CASSERQGAKTQYF. The CDR3 DNA reads as TGTGCCAGCAGTGAAAGGCAGGGGGCGAAGACCCAGTACTTC.

The chain has TRBV20-1 and TRBJ2-7, with 8 bases aligning to TRBD1. CDR1 DFQATT and CDR2 SNEGSKA come from the germline V gene (reference sequence). The CDR3 runs 11 residues. The CDR3 nucleotides are TGCAGCGTGGACAGGGCGGTCGAGCAGTACTTC. Translated: CSVDRAVEQYF.

This clonotype was counted ten times or more. This chain connects TRBV6-1 to TRBJ2-3; tentative D call: TRBD1 (6 bases). Germline CDR1 MNHNS, CDR2 SASEGT. V dropped 1 base and J dropped 6 bases, with 11 bases sitting between them. The CDR3 has 14 residues. In DNA form, the CDR3 reads TGTGCCAGCAGTGAAGGGACCAGGGGTGATACGCAGTATTTT. It specifies CASSEGTRGDTQYF.

The chain carries TRBV7-8 and TRBJ2-1, with D perhaps given as TRBD1 or TRBD2 (6 bases each). Germline CDR1 is SGHVS and CDR2 is FQNEAQ. This CDR3 contains 14 residues. Trimming shortened V by 0 bases and J by 8 bases, and 11 bases separated the two germline ends. The CDR3 reads CASSLASGGDEQFF. The CDR3 DNA is TGTGCCAGCAGCTTAGCCTCCGGGGGCGATGAGCAGTTCTTC.

The sample holds many counts of this clonotype. The genes are TRBV28 and TRBJ1-2, with 9 bases aligning to TRBD1. CDR1 is MDHEN and CDR2 is SYDVKM in the germline V gene. V was pared by 5 bases and J by 2 bases, with 3 bases of the junction left unmatched. The CDR3 has 14 amino acids. The CDR3 region has the DNA TGTGCCAGCAGTCCGGGACAGGGAAACTATGGCTACACCTTC. Its translation: CASSPGQGNYGYTF.

This clonotype was counted at least ten times. This chain joins TRBV2 and TRBJ1-2; D gene uncertain. This CDR3 comprises 15 residues. V dropped 0 bases and J dropped 7 bases, with 15 bases sitting between them. Germline V lookup: CDR1 SNHLY, CDR2 FYNNEI. In DNA, the CDR3 is TGTGCCAGCAGTGAAGCTTGGGCCTCGGTGGGTGGCTACACCTTC. Its translation: CASSEAWASVGGYTF. The full variable domain, rest sourced from reference TRBV2 and TRBJ1-2, is EPEVTQTPSHQVTQMGQEVILRCVPISNHLYFYWYRQILGQKVEFLVSFYNNEISEKSEIFDDQFSVERPDGSNFTLKIRSTKLEDSAMYFCASSEAWASVGGYTFGSGTRLTVV.

There are many counts of this clonotype. V gene TRBV5-1 combines with J gene TRBJ1-1; D unclear. The germline V gene encodes CDR1 SGHRS and CDR2 YFSETQ. The CDR3 length is 12 residues. Trimming shortened V by 5 bases and J by 5 bases, and 10 bases separated the two germline ends. The CDR3 region has the DNA TGCGCCAGCAGGGCCGCCGGGACTGAAGCTTTCTTT. Its protein is CASRAAGTEAFF.

This clonotype was seen many times. The V and J genes are TRBV10-3 and TRBJ2-5; 9 bases match TRBD1. With 5 bases clipped from V and 2 bases from J, the junction kept 6 bases outside the gene matches. Germline-derived CDR1 and CDR2 are ENHRY and SYGVKD. This CDR3 is 15 amino acids long. Here the CDR3 reads CAISWGQGRQETQYF. As DNA, the CDR3 is TGTGCCATCAGTTGGGGACAGGGAAGACAAGAGACCCAGTACTTC.

This clonotype was found a few times. The rearrangement joins TRBV7-9 to TRBJ2-7; D not certain. With 0 bases removed from V and 1 base from J, the gap between germline ends came to 13 bases. The CDR3 has 16 amino acids. Germline loops: CDR1 SEHNR, CDR2 FQNEAQ (reference sequence). For the CDR3, the DNA is TGTGCCAGCAGCTTAGCATTAGGCCAGTCTTCCTACGAGCAGTACTTC. Encoded protein: CASSLALGQSSYEQYF.

The chain joins TRBV27 to TRBJ2-1, with D possibly being TRBD2 (6 bases). The CDR3 sequence is 14 residues long. Germline CDR1 and CDR2: MNHEY and SMNVEV (reference sequence). Trimming removed 8 bases at V and 6 bases at J, with 17 bases between. The CDR3 loop reads CASSLDREFNEQFF. In DNA form, the CDR3 reads TGTGCCAGCTCCCTAGATCGGGAGTTCAATGAGCAGTTCTTC.

This clonotype has more than one count but fewer than ten. This chain joins TRBV6-7 and TRBJ2-3; TRBD2 is a possible D gene (5 bases). TRBV6-7 is marked as an open reading frame, function uncertain. V was trimmed by 5 bases and J by 2 bases, leaving 11 bases between them. The CDR3 totals 14 residues. The CDR3 DNA follows: TGTGCCAGCAGTAACGACTATAACACAGATACGCAGTATTTT. Protein sequence: CASSNDYNTDTQYF.

In its sample, this clonotype was seen a few times. The chain is built from TRBV3-1 and TRBJ1-3; the D is unclear. Between the trimmed V and J ends, which lost 2 bases and 9 bases, there was a span of 11 bases. The CDR3 runs to 13 residues. The V gene's germline CDR1 is LGHDT and CDR2 YNNKEL (reference sequence). CDR3 sequence (DNA): TGTGCCAGCAGCCAAAACACTGAGGGCACCATATATTTT. Amino acids: CASSQNTEGTIYF.

This clonotype was observed many times. V gene TRBV7-3 combines with J gene TRBJ1-1, with D hard to call. From germline, CDR1 is SGHTA and CDR2 FQGTGA. Trimming took off 2 bases at V and 1 base at J, with 5 bases between the two ends. This CDR3 is built from 13 residues. The CDR3 coding sequence is TGTGCCAGCAGCTTATCGGAGAACACTGAAGCTTTCTTT. Protein: CASSLSENTEAFF.